Below, 24 T cell receptor beta chains from the same sample are listed, as sequenced in a study of chemoradiotherapy in HPV16-positive cancers. The assay was immunoSEQ multiplex PCR, and TCRdb's table has in-frame clones only and misses some. Altogether about 5,400 clones are present, around 80% being singletons, with the ten largest covering around 30%. This specimen was acquired from a patient who underwent chemoradiotherapy. The origin of the receptors is a human donor with HPV-associated anogenital cancer.

This chain links TRBV19 with TRBJ2-6; D not certain. Trimming pared 4 bases from V and 2 bases from J, leaving 6 bases between. The CDR3 is made up of 14 amino acids. Germline CDR1 LNHDA, CDR2 SQIVND (reference sequence). CDR3 region: CASSKWTGANVLTF. The CDR3, as DNA: TGTGCCAGTAGTAAATGGACTGGGGCCAACGTCCTGACTTTC.

This rearrangement joins TRBV15 to TRBJ2-1; D uncertain. Deletions cut 1 base from V and 2 bases from J, with 12 bases between. Germline V gives CDR1 LNHNV, CDR2 YYDKDF (reference sequence). This CDR3 spans 16 amino acids. The CDR3 bases are TGTGCCACCAGCAGAGGGTCCGACGGCCCCTACAATGAGCAGTTCTTC. This gives the protein CATSRGSDGPYNEQFF.

The CDR3 here is CASRPGTGGPDTQYF. CDR3 sequence (DNA): TGTGCCAGTAGACCTGGGACAGGGGGTCCAGATACGCAGTATTTT. The chain couples TRBV19 to TRBJ2-3, with TRBD1 matching 11 bases. The CDR3 has 15 amino acids. CDR1 is LNHDA, CDR2 SQIVND, per germline (reference sequence). The V and J ends lost 6 bases and 4 bases, in that order; junction bases with no gene match: 6.

The rearrangement joins TRBV14 to TRBJ1-5, with D tentatively TRBD1 (5 bases). This CDR3 has 14 residues. The V gene's germline CDR1 is SGHDN and CDR2 FVKESK. The V end lost 1 base, the J end lost 9 bases, and 13 bases lay between the germline ends. CDR3 residues: CASSQGDWASPQHF. CDR3 DNA sequence: TGTGCCAGCAGCCAAGGGGACTGGGCTTCGCCCCAGCATTTT.

This chain joins TRBV27 and TRBJ1-5; D might be TRBD1 (6 bases). Trimming took 4 bases from V and 7 from J, leaving 11 bases between them. Germline lookup yields CDR1 MNHEY and CDR2 SMNVEV (reference sequence). The CDR3 extends over 13 amino acids. CDR3 in DNA: TGTGCCAGCAGTTCCCTGACAGGACAGCCCCAGCATTTT. As protein: CASSSLTGQPQHF.

The chain uses TRBV6-5 and TRBJ2-7; 7 bases fit TRBD1. Germline V gene lookup returns CDR1 MNHEY and CDR2 SVGAGI. The J segment lost 5 bases and the V segment lost 2 bases, leaving 3 bases of the junction unmatched. This CDR3 is built from 13 residues. CDR3 residues: CASSYGTDNEQYF. In nucleotides, the CDR3 is TGTGCCAGCAGTTACGGGACAGATAACGAGCAGTACTTC.

The gene calls are TRBV7-9 and TRBJ1-1; no firm D call. V was pared by 5 bases and J by 11 bases, with 15 bases between. The CDR3 is 12 residues long. CDR1 is SEHNR and CDR2 is FQNEAQ in the germline V gene (reference sequence). In DNA, the CDR3 is TGTGCCAGCAGCCAGGTTGGTTCAGTGGCTTTCTTT. Encoded protein: CASSQVGSVAFF.

This chain joins TRBV9 and TRBJ1-3; TRBD1 agrees at 7 bases. CDR1 and CDR2 from the germline V gene are SGDLS and YYNGEE. The CDR3 covers 14 residues. Trimming took 3 bases from V and 5 from J; bases not matched to a gene: 5. This chain's CDR3 is CASSAGDSRNTIYF. The CDR3 coding sequence is TGTGCCAGCAGCGCGGGGGACAGCAGAAACACCATATATTTT.

This clone occurred once. The chain couples TRBV19 to TRBJ2-2; 9 bases are shared with TRBD2. V gave up 7 bases and J gave up 1 base; unmatched junction bases: 7. The V gene's germline CDR1 is LNHDA and CDR2 SQIVND (reference sequence). The CDR3 has 16 amino acids. The CDR3 is CASKEASGVNTGELFF. As DNA, the CDR3 is TGTGCCAGTAAGGAGGCTAGCGGGGTGAACACCGGGGAGCTGTTTTTT.

The chain has TRBV4-2 and TRBJ1-4; 7 bases are shared with TRBD1. V shed 3 bases, J shed 9 bases, and the junction held 13 bases outside the gene matches. The CDR3 extends over 16 amino acids. Germline CDR1 is LGHNA and CDR2 is YNFKEQ. The CDR3 reads CASSQEETGPLKKLFF. CDR3 DNA: TGTGCCAGCAGCCAGGAAGAGACAGGGCCCCTGAAAAAACTGTTTTTT.

This clone occurred a few times. V gene TRBV14 combines with J gene TRBJ2-7; D may correspond to TRBD1 or TRBD2 (6 bases each). V was clipped by 0 bases and J by 7 bases, with 13 bases between them. The length of the CDR3 is 14 residues. Germline CDR1 and CDR2: SGHDN and FVKESK. CDR3 coding DNA: TGTGCCAGCAGCCAAGACCAGGGGAGGCGAGAGCAGTACTTC. Protein product: CASSQDQGRREQYF.

The rearrangement joins TRBV5-1 to TRBJ2-7; D might be TRBD1 or TRBD2, each matching 5 bases. The V and J ends lost 4 bases and 1 base respectively, with 15 bases between them. This CDR3 contains 15 residues. CDR1 and CDR2 (germline): SGHRS, YFSETQ. CDR3 loop: CASSPIGDGSYEQYF. CDR3 DNA: TGCGCCAGCAGCCCGATCGGGGACGGTTCCTACGAGCAGTACTTC.

The chain recombines TRBV7-2 with TRBJ2-5, with 9 bases identical to TRBD1. The CDR3 is 15 residues long. Trimming cost V 4 bases and J 6 bases; bases outside gene matches: 9. CDR1 SGHTA and CDR2 FQGNSA come from the germline V gene. This CDR3 is CASSSGPGQGQTQYF. CDR3 DNA: TGTGCCAGCAGCTCCGGACCGGGACAGGGACAGACCCAGTACTTC.

This sequence joins TRBV21-1 and TRBJ1-1; the table's D call, TRBD1, has no DNA check behind it. TRBV21-1 is recorded as a pseudogene. The CDR3 is 16 residues long. The CDR3 DNA is TGTGCCAGCAGCAAAGTATTCCGGACAGGAAGCACTGAAGCTTTCTTT. Protein: CASSKVFRTGSTEAFF.

The V call is TRBV5-5, the J call TRBJ1-2, with D unclear. The CDR3 is made up of 15 amino acids. The germline CDR1 and CDR2 sequences are SGHKS and YYEKEE (reference sequence). V was pared by 0 bases and J by 2 bases, with 11 bases between. The CDR3 loop reads CASSLALRGNYGYTF. The CDR3 nucleotides read TGTGCCAGCAGCTTGGCATTACGGGGAAACTATGGCTACACCTTC.

The chain uses TRBV7-3 and TRBJ2-1; possibly TRBD1 for D (5 bases). Trimming left V 1 base short and J 9 bases short, with 7 bases between. CDR1 and CDR2 from the germline V gene are SGHTA and FQGTGA. The CDR3 length is 12 residues. The DNA for the CDR3 is TGTGCCAGCAGCTTAAGGGGCGGTGAGCAGTTCTTC. The encoded protein is CASSLRGGEQFF.

CDR3 amino acids: CAIGSGLNSGNTIYF. In DNA form, the CDR3 reads TGTGCCATCGGATCCGGACTGAACTCTGGAAACACCATATATTTT. J is TRBJ1-3 and V is TRBV10-3; no definite D call. CDR1 and CDR2 (germline): ENHRY, SYGVKD. V shed 8 bases and J shed 0 bases, with 14 bases lying between them. The CDR3 extends over 15 amino acids.

Points on this clone: A junction end diverges from the germline sequence, so it may reflect a read error. This rearrangement joins TRBV5-1 to TRBJ1-2; D uncertain. Germline V gene data show CDR1 as SGHRS and CDR2 as YFSETQ. CDR3 size: 14 residues. The CDR3 nucleotides are TGCGCCAGCAGATTGGACGGTGGCCGTTATCGCTACACCTTC. Its protein product is CASRLDGGRYRYTF.

This clone was seen only a few times. The chain links TRBV4-3 to TRBJ1-1, with D maybe TRBD1 (6 bases). V gave up 0 bases and J gave up 1 base, with 6 bases separating them. This CDR3 region has 14 residues. CDR1 LGHNA and CDR2 YSLEER come from the germline V gene. In nucleotides, the CDR3 is TGCGCCAGCAGCCAAGAAGGGGGGAACACTGAAGCTTTCTTT. It is translated as CASSQEGGNTEAFF.

The chain couples TRBV9 to TRBJ1-6; 11 bases align to TRBD1. CDR3 length: 15 amino acids. Germline values: CDR1 SGDLS, CDR2 YYNGEE. The junction had 3 bases not matched to a gene; V was cut back by 0 bases and J by 10 bases. CDR3 nucleotide sequence: TGTGCCAGCAGCGTAGTGGACAGGGGGCAGTCACCCCTCCACTTT. This sequence encodes CASSVVDRGQSPLHF.

The table lists this clone with a few counts. CDR3 nucleotides: TGTGCCTGGACTGACATGGCCGTTAACACCGGGGAGCTGTTTTTT. Protein sequence: CAWTDMAVNTGELFF. The V gene is TRBV30, the J gene TRBJ2-2; D remains ambiguous. The CDR3 covers 15 residues. CDR1 and CDR2 from the germline V gene are GTSNPN and SVGIG (reference sequence). V lost 4 bases and J lost 2, with 14 bases in between.

This clone is a singleton in its sample. The chain has TRBV28 and TRBJ1-6; perhaps TRBD1 as D (6 bases). The CDR3 runs to 15 residues. The V end was cut by 1 base, the J end by 8 bases, with 12 bases between. The germline V gene has CDR1 MDHEN and CDR2 SYDVKM. The CDR3 DNA follows: TGTGCCAGCAGTTTATCGGCAGGGGTTTATTCACCCCTCCACTTT. Its protein product is CASSLSAGVYSPLHF.

Here the CDR3 reads CAWSRGERPQHF. For the CDR3, the DNA is TGTGCCTGGAGTAGGGGGGAGCGGCCCCAGCATTTT. The chain recombines TRBV30 with TRBJ1-5; tentative D call: TRBD1 (6 bases). Per germline, CDR1 GTSNPN and CDR2 SVGIG (reference sequence). The CDR3 consists of 12 residues. V dropped 2 bases and J dropped 9 bases, with 11 bases sitting between them.

The chain links TRBV7-6 to TRBJ2-7; 7 nucleotides match TRBD2. Germline CDR1 reads SGHVS; CDR2 reads FNYEAQ. Unmatched junction bases numbered 8, after V lost 5 bases and J lost 4 bases. This CDR3 is 14 amino acids long. CDR3 bases: TGTGCCAGCAGCCAAAATCCTAGCGGTTACGAGCAGTACTTC. Its translation: CASSQNPSGYEQYF.